This T cell receptor (beta chain) was retrieved from a study of blood T cells in healthy people across ages. This clonotype has only a few counts. The antigen is unknown. Points from the study as a whole: Long-lived donors had more naive CD4+ cells and higher diversity than aged donors. Age showed a roughly linear inverse relationship with TCR beta diversity per million T cells. PBMCs were not sorted, which prevented a conclusive comparison of naive versus antigen-experienced cells.

A second 7 to 11 cycle PCR used barcoded and J-beta primers. TCRdb itself ran the 5' RACE reads through MiXCR, one entry per CDR3 protein. The table shows roughly 800,000 distinct CDR3 sequences, with just under 25% occurring only once. The CDR3 totals 13 residues. Germline CDR1 reads SEHNR; CDR2 reads FQNEAQ (reference sequence). The sample also formed part of further work on T cells of mothers and their children.

Sequences were obtained from blood. This sequence was found in a boy aged 10-17 years in good health. The J gene is TRBJ2-5, the V gene TRBV7-9; D not certain. The J call may be wrong; the DNA end is better matched by TRBJ2-7. DNA of the CDR3: TGTGCCAGCAGCTTGAGTGTTGTCCACGAGCAGTACTTC. It codes for CASSLSVVHEQYF.